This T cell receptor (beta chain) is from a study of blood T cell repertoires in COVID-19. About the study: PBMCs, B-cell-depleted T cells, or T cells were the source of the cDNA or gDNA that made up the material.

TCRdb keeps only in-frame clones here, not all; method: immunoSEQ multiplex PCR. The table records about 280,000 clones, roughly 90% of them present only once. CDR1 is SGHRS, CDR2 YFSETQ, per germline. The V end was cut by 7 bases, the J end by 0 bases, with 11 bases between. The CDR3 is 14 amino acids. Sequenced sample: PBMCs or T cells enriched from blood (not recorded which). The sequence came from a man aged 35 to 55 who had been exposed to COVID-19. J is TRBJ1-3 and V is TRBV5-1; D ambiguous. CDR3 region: CASAPSSSGNTIYF. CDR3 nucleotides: TGCGCCAGCGCGCCTAGTAGCTCTGGAAACACCATATATTTT.